This is a list of T cell receptor beta chains from one sample in a study of blood T cell repertoires in COVID-19. Repertoires were generated with immunoSEQ multiplex PCR, while TCRdb's copy carries only in-frame clones and drops some. The sample comprises some 130,000 clones, about three quarters of which are singletons, and over 10% rests with the top ten. The sequenced sample was peripheral blood. These receptors were obtained from an elderly man with acute or convalescent COVID-19. Both conserved end residues are part of each CDR3. A D gene is named only where the DNA matches it firmly. Clone sizes are given selectively: once, few, many, or a class where the clone is expanded.

CDR3 protein | CDR3 DNA | D gene | clone size | J gene | V gene
CASSSSGARGNTIYF | TGTGCCAGCAGCTCATCAGGGGCGCGTGGAAACACCATATATTTT | - | - | TRBJ1-3 | TRBV7-8
CASRRKSGRSSYEQYF | TGTGCCAGCAGGCGAAAAAGCGGGCGGAGCTCCTACGAGCAGTACTTC | - | - | TRBJ2-7 | TRBV9
CASSYSNWQGGSGYTF | TGTGCCAGCAGTTACTCGAACTGGCAGGGAGGTAGTGGCTACACCTTC | - | - | TRBJ1-2 | TRBV6-6
CASSLESEETQYF | TGTGCCAGCAGCTTAGAGAGCGAAGAGACCCAGTACTTC | - | - | TRBJ2-5 | TRBV7-2
CASSLSGGGTEAFF | TGCGCCAGCAGCTTATCGGGGGGCGGAACTGAAGCTTTCTTT | - | - | TRBJ1-1 | TRBV5-1
CASSGLAGEETQYF | TGTGCCAGCAGCGGACTAGCGGGGGAGGAGACCCAGTACTTC | TRBD2 | - | TRBJ2-5 | TRBV7-2
CASSRLATTPTDTQYF | TGTGCCAGCAGCCGACTAGCCACAACCCCCACAGATACGCAGTATTTT | TRBD2 | - | TRBJ2-3 | TRBV7-8
CSARSGDTQYF | TGCAGTGCTAGATCGGGTGATACGCAGTATTTT | - | few | TRBJ2-3 | TRBV20-1
CAWRTTGGNEQYF | TGTGCCTGGAGGACGACAGGGGGCAACGAGCAGTACTTC | TRBD1 | - | TRBJ2-7 | TRBV30
CASNPDSVNTDTQYF | TGTGCCAGCAACCCGGACAGCGTCAACACAGATACGCAGTATTTT | - | - | TRBJ2-3 | TRBV27
CASSLEAGNEQFF | TGTGCCAGCAGCTTAGAAGCGGGGAATGAGCAGTTCTTC | TRBD2 | few | TRBJ2-1 | TRBV11-3
CASSQSGGSGEQYF | TGTGCCAGCAGCCAGTCGGGGGGGTCGGGGGAGCAGTACTTC | TRBD2 | - | TRBJ2-7 | TRBV3-1/TRBV3-2
CASSAVQGKGTEAFF | TGTGCCAGCAGCGCTGTACAGGGGAAAGGCACTGAAGCTTTCTTT | TRBD1 | few | TRBJ1-1 | TRBV5-4
CASSLALTGIEGYTF | TGTGCCAGCAGCTTAGCGCTGACGGGGATTGAGGGCTACACCTTC | - | - | TRBJ1-2 | TRBV7-6